This T cell receptor beta chain appears in the sequencing data of a study of shared clonotypes between healthy human individuals. V shed 3 bases and J 6 bases; nucleotides not matched to a gene: 5. In germline, CDR1 is SGHTA, CDR2 FQGNSA. CDR3 size: 14 residues. Repertoires were generated with immunoSEQ multiplex PCR, while TCRdb's copy carries only in-frame clones and drops some. The data contain some 350,000 clones, under 80% of them seen just once; the ten biggest clones take up approximately 10%. Both subsets, CD45RA+ naive and CD45RA-negative memory, were split from the CD4+ cells. The TCR was taken from a man aged 25 to 45 in good health. The chain uses TRBV7-2 and TRBJ2-3; 8 bases map to TRBD2. The sequencing input was memory CD4+ T cells sorted from blood. Regarding subset: CD45RA-negative fraction. In nucleotides, the CDR3 is TGTGCCAGCAGCTTTGGACTAGCTTCGGATACGCAGTATTTT. Translating gives CASSFGLASDTQYF.